This TCR beta chain was identified during a study of CD8 T cells in ankylosing spondylitis. Study-wide results and limits: The study looked at matched synovial fluid samples from ankylosing spondylitis patients. Disease-linked clones were reported to be significantly enriched there. Eight highly homologous variants formed a TCR beta motif that appeared characteristic of ankylosing spondylitis blood. There were earlier reports of some motif variants in reactive arthritis synovial fluid and blood.

The CDR3 length is 14 residues. Germline values: CDR1 DFQATT, CDR2 SNEGSKA (reference sequence). Trimming took 3 bases from V and 4 from J, leaving 12 bases between them. Making use of molecular barcodes, quantitative 5'-RACE generated TCR beta libraries. A single record per CDR3 protein comes from TCRdb applying MiXCR to the 5' RACE reads. There are more than 300,000 distinct CDR3 sequences in the sample; 11% occur only once, and 9.1% lies in the top ten. Many counts were recorded for this clonotype. Its antigen is as yet unknown. The receptor's source is a female donor with ankylosing spondylitis or in good health (not recorded which). V gene TRBV20-1 combines with J gene TRBJ1-4, with a possible D match to TRBD1 (5 bases). Sequenced: blood, either unsorted or a sorted T cell fraction (not recorded which). The CDR3 DNA is TGCAGTGCTAGCAGGGAGTCGTTTAATGAAAAACTGTTTTTT. It is translated as CSASRESFNEKLFF.